This T cell receptor (beta chain) is drawn from a study of cytomegalovirus exposure and HLA in healthy donors. Vbeta (60) and Jbeta (13) primers were used in the PCR. This table comes from immunoSEQ multiplex PCR, and its TCRdb copy is limited to in-frame clones, with some not included. The sample has about 170,000 clones, 85% seen once; the top ten hold 2% to 3%. Concerning this clone itself: The target antigen is unknown.

Study results and limitations: Productive rates of about 87% or about 30% were seen for most TCR beta V segments in an earlier analysis. The authors judged a highly shared variant cluster likely a sequencing artifact.

Germline loops: CDR1 LGHNT, CDR2 FRNRAP. The V segment lost 2 bases and the J segment 6 bases; nucleotides outside the gene matches: 4. The CDR3 runs to 14 residues. The chain has TRBV12-5 and TRBJ1-2; 9 bases match TRBD1. Sequencing was performed on PBMCs. The sequence came from a man aged 25 to 40 in good health and CMV-seropositive. CDR3 in DNA: TGTGCTAGTGGTTTGTATAGGGACAGGGATGGCTACACCTTC. Translated, it gives CASGLYRDRDGYTF.